This T cell receptor (beta chain) was identified during a study of blood T cell repertoires in COVID-19. In terms of age and location, participants ranged from roughly 18 to 89 years and lived in 24 US areas. Using immunoSEQ multiplex PCR, the repertoire was profiled, and TCRdb retains in-frame clones only, with some absent. The top ten hold roughly 2.4% of the sample, which has about 180,000 clones, 89% seen once. V shed 6 bases and J shed 10 bases, with 21 bases lying between them. The CDR3 loop spans 14 amino acids. Looked up from germline, CDR1 is MNHEY and CDR2 is SMNVEV (reference sequence). Sequenced sample: PBMCs or T cells enriched from blood (not recorded which). The chain links TRBV27 to TRBJ1-1; D perhaps matches TRBD1 (5 bases). The sequence came from a woman aged 40 to 50 with acute COVID-19. The CDR3 protein is CASRSGGGGFGAFF. Written as DNA, the CDR3 is TGTGCCAGCAGAAGTGGGGGGGGAGGATTTGGAGCTTTCTTT.